This T cell receptor beta chain comes out of a study of shared clonotypes between healthy human individuals. As for the study in general: Donors, aged 18 to 49, were two women and three men.

Study-wide points: Some naive CD4 clonotypes, roughly 5%, turned up in common across several donors.

This CDR3 has 14 amino acids. With V trimmed by 4 bases and J by 7 bases, 7 bases remained unmatched. Per germline, CDR1 LNHDA and CDR2 SQIVND (reference sequence). For this clone: Antigen unknown.

The method was immunoSEQ multiplex PCR; TCRdb's version includes in-frame clones alone and lacks a portion of them. The top ten hold more than 1.5% of the sample, which has 650,000 to 800,000 clones, 72% seen once. The V and J genes are TRBV19 and TRBJ2-1; 7 nucleotides agree with TRBD2. The material sequenced was memory CD4+ T cells sorted from blood. The subset denotes: CD45RA-negative fraction. This clonotype was obtained from a woman aged 30 to 39 in good health. This chain's CDR3 is CASSSGGSGNEQFF. CDR3 in DNA: TGTGCCAGTAGTAGTGGCGGGAGTGGTAATGAGCAGTTCTTC. The full variable domain, completed using reference TRBV19 and TRBJ2-1, is DGGITQSPKYLFRKEGQNVTLSCEQNLNHDAMYWYRQDPGQGLRLIYYSQIVNDFQKGDIAEGYSVSREKKESFPLTVTSAQKNPTAFYLCASSSGGSGNEQFFGPGTRLTVL.